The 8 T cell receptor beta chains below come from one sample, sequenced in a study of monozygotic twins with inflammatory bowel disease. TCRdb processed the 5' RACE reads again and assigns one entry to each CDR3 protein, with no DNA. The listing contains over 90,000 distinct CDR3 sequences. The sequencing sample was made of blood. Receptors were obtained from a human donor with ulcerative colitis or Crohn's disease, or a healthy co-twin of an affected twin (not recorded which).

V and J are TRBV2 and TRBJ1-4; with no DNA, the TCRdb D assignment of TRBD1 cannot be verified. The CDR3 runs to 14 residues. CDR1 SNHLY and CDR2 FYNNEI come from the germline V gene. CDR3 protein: CASLEDRGGEKLFF.

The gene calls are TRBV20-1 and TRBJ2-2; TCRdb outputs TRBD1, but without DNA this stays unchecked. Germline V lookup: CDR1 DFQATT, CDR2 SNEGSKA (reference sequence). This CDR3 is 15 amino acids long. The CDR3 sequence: CSARTGTINTGELFF.

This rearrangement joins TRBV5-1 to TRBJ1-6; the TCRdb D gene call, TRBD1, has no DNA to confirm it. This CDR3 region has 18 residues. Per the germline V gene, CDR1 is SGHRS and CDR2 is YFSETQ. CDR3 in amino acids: CASERGTGLPRALSPLHF.

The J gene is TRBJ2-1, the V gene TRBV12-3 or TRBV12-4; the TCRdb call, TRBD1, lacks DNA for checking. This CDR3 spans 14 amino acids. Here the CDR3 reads CASSNGQLYNEQFF.

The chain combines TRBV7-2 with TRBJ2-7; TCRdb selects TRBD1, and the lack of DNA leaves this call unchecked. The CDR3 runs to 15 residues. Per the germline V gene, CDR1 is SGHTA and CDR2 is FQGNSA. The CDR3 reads CASSQGQTLNYEQYF.

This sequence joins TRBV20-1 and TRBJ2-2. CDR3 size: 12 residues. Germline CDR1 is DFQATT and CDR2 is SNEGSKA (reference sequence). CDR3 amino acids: CSGKPYTGELFF.

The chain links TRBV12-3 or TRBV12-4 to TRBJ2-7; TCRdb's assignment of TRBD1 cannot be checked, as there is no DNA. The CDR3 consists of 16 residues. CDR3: CASSSLSQGRPYEQYF.

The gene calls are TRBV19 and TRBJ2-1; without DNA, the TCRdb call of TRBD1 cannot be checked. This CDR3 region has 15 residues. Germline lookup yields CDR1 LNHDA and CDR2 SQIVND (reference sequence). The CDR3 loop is CASSRERGTTVEQFF. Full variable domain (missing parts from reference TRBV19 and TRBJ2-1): DGGITQSPKYLFRKEGQNVTLSCEQNLNHDAMYWYRQDPGQGLRLIYYSQIVNDFQKGDIAEGYSVSREKKESFPLTVTSAQKNPTAFYLCASSRERGTTVEQFFGPGTRLTVL.